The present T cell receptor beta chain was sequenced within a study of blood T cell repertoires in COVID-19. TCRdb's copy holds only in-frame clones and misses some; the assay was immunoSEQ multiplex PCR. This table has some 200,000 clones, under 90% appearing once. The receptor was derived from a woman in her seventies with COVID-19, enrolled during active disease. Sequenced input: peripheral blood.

The CDR3, as DNA: TGCGCCAGCAGCCGCGACAGGACCCTACCCTACGAGCAGTACTTC. Protein: CASSRDRTLPYEQYF. The chain carries TRBV5-1 and TRBJ2-7, with D perhaps TRBD1 (6 bases). Trimming cost V 4 bases and J 2 bases, with 16 bases left between them. The CDR3 runs 15 residues. Germline values: CDR1 SGHRS, CDR2 YFSETQ.